This paragraph reports one T cell receptor beta chain. Its antigen is as yet unknown. Profiling relied on immunoSEQ multiplex PCR, and the TCRdb table lists in-frame clones only, not all of them. The sample lists approximately 59,000 clones, 80% to 95% occurring once. This sample stems from a study of cytomegalovirus exposure and HLA in healthy donors. Study as a whole: In a later analysis, the roughly 120 validation repertoires were reported to have used the same platform as the 600 to 800 first-cohort repertoires. Study findings and constraints: Most TCR sequences proved rare, with some public TCRs found in many donors. Within the 130 or so validation repertoires, first-cohort TCR clusters tended to co-occur, according to a later analysis.

The donors were part of the approximately 130-subject validation cohort, which stood apart from the approximately 670-subject first cohort. The source material was PBMCs. The clonotype was recovered from a man aged 18 to 30 in good health and CMV-seropositive.

CDR3 sequence (DNA): TGTGCCAGCAGTTCCCCCCGGTCCCTATCTGGAAACACCATATATTTT. It encodes CASSSPRSLSGNTIYF. This chain joins TRBV28 and TRBJ1-3; the D is unclear. Germline V gene sequence: CDR1 MDHEN, CDR2 SYDVKM. The CDR3 is 16 residues long. V dropped 4 bases and J dropped 1 base, with 14 bases sitting between them.